What follows describes a single T cell receptor beta chain. As yet, its antigen is unknown. PCR employed 60 Vbeta and 13 Jbeta primers. The method was immunoSEQ multiplex PCR; TCRdb's version includes in-frame clones alone and lacks a portion of them. The sample lists about 170,000 clones; around 80% were seen once. With V trimmed by 4 bases and J by 4 bases, 10 bases remained unmatched. The CDR3 contains 16 residues. CDR1 is MGHRA, CDR2 YSYEKL, per germline. These data come from a study of cytomegalovirus exposure and HLA in healthy donors. The study, taken as a whole, reports: Several of the most significant clusters were apparently associated with common viral pathogens in a later analysis.

The sample consisted of PBMCs. The rearrangement uses TRBV4-1 and TRBJ2-5; TRBD2 matches 9 bases. The receptor comes from a woman in her fifties or sixties in good health and CMV-seropositive. The CDR3 loop reads CASSPRLAAGGETQYF. CDR3 in DNA: TGCGCCAGCAGCCCACGACTAGCGGCCGGGGGAGAGACCCAGTACTTC.